Described below is a single T cell receptor beta chain sequence and its context. Its target is not known. This table comes from immunoSEQ multiplex PCR, and its TCRdb copy is limited to in-frame clones, with some not included. The table shows some 41,000 clones, with about 93% occurring only once. This entry belongs to a study of brain T cells in children with intractable seizures. Findings and limits, study-wide: Pre- and post-surgery blood differed in depth, so pre-surgery absences may be undersampling.

Only cases whose brain tissue showed the highest T cell transcript signatures were sequenced. At least one anti-epileptic drug was given before surgery. This CDR3 region has 16 residues. The junction had 9 bases not matched to a gene; V was cut back by 5 bases and J by 0 bases. Germline values: CDR1 LNHDA, CDR2 SQIVND (reference sequence). The sample in question was peripheral blood, obtained at surgery. The receptor comes from a girl aged 2 to 9 with tuberous sclerosis and intractable seizures. V gene TRBV19 combines with J gene TRBJ1-1; 7 bases align to TRBD1. The CDR3 sequence is CASSLPTGEMNTEAFF. The CDR3 nucleotides read TGTGCCAGTAGTCTCCCTACAGGGGAAATGAACACTGAAGCTTTCTTT.